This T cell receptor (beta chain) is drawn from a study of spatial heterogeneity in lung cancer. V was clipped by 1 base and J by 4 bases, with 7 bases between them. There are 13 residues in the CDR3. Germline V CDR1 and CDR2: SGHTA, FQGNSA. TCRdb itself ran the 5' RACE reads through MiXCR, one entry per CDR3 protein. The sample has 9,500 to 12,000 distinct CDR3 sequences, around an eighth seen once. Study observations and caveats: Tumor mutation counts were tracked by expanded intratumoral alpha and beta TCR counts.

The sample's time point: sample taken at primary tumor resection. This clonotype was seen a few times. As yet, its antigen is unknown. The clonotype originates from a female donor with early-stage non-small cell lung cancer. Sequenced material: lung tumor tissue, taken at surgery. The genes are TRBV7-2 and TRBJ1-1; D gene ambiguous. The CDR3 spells CASSLGWGTEAFF. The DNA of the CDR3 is TGTGCCAGCAGCTTAGGTTGGGGCACTGAAGCTTTCTTT. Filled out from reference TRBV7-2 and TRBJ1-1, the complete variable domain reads GAGVSQSPSNKVTEKGKDVELRCDPISGHTALYWYRQSLGQGLEFLIYFQGNSAPDKSGLPSDRFSAERTGGSVSTLTIQRTQQEDSAVYLCASSLGWGTEAFFGQGTRLTVV.